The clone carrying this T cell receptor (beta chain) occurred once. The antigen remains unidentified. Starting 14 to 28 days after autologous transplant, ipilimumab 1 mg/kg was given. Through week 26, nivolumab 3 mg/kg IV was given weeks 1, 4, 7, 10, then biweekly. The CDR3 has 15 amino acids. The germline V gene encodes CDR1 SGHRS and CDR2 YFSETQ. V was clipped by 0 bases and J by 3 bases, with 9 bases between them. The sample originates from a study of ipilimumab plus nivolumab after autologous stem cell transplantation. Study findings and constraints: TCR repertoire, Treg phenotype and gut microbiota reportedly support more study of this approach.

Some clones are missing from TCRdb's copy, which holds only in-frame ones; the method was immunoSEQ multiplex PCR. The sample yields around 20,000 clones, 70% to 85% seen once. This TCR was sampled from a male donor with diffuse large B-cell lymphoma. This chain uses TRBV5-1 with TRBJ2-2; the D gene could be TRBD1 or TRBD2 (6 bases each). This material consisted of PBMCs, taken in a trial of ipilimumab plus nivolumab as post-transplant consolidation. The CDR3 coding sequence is TGCGCCAGCAGCTTGGTAGGGGGGTACACCGGGGAGCTGTTTTTT. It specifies CASSLVGGYTGELFF.